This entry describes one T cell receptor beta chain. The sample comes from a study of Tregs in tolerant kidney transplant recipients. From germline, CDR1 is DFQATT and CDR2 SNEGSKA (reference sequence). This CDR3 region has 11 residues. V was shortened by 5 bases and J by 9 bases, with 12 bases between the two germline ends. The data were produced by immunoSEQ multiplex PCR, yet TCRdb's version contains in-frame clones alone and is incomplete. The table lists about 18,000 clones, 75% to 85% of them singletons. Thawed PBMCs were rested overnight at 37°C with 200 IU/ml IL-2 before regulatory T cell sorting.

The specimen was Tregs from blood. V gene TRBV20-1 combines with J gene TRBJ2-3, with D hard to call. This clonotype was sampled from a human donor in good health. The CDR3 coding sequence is TGCAGTGCTCCCATGTACTCCACGCAGTATTTT. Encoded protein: CSAPMYSTQYF.